The T cell receptor beta chain described here comes from a study of Graves' ophthalmopathy and Graves' hyperthyroidism. Losses at the gene ends were 5 bases for V and 6 bases for J; bases not matched to a gene: 9. CDR1 and CDR2 (germline): SGHAT, FQDESV (reference sequence). The CDR3 is made up of 15 amino acids. RNA transcripts were the template, and TCR beta CDR3 regions were amplified from them. HTBI primers primed a first-round RT-PCR, and a second-round multiplex PCR followed. TCRdb reprocessed the multiplex PCR reads with MiXCR, giving one entry per CDR3 protein. Of 200,000 to 300,000 distinct CDR3 sequences detected, 45% appear once; the ten largest clones hold roughly 50%.

This sequence joins TRBV11-1 and TRBJ2-3, with 9 bases fitting TRBD1. Sequencing was done on a sample of peripheral blood. The sequence came from an adult man with Graves' ophthalmopathy. CDR3 residues: CASSPQGALTDTQYF. The CDR3 region has the DNA TGTGCCAGCAGCCCACAGGGGGCATTGACGGATACGCAGTATTTT.